Listed below are T cell receptor beta chains from one sample, sequenced in a study of blood T cell repertoires in COVID-19. Libraries were prepared by immunoSEQ multiplex PCR; TCRdb keeps only in-frame clonotypes and omits some of them. The sample contains 140,000 to 150,000 clones, about 80% of which appear only once. Sequencing input: peripheral blood. These receptors originate from a human donor in a cohort sampled during active COVID-19. The CDR3 runs from the conserved cysteine through the conserved F or W. The D gene is left open where the match is weak. Not every row has a clone size; where given, it reads once, few, many or a size class.

14,TRBV9,-,TRBJ1-5,-,TGTGCCAGCAGCATACGACCCGGCGGTGAACCCCAGCATTTT,CASSIRPGGEPQHF
16,TRBV7-2,TRBD2,TRBJ2-1,-,TGTGCCAGCAGCAAGGGACTAGCGGACGGAGACAATGAGCAGTTCTTC,CASSKGLADGDNEQFF
18,TRBV4-2,-,TRBJ2-2,-,TGTGCCAGCAGCCAAGAAAGGGGCGGGCCAGGGGCAATCGGGGAGCTGTTTTTT,CASSQERGGPGAIGELFF
16,TRBV27,-,TRBJ2-3,-,TGTGCCAGCAGACAGCAGGGACACCCGCGCACAGATACGCAGTATTTT,CASRQQGHPRTDTQYF
14,TRBV6-5,-,TRBJ1-1,-,TGTGCCAGCAGACAGGACAGAATCTCTACTGAAGCTTTCTTT,CASRQDRISTEAFF
13,TRBV19,-,TRBJ1-1,-,TGTGCCAGTAGAAGGCAGGGCAACACTGAAGCTTTCTTT,CASRRQGNTEAFF
14,TRBV5-3,TRBD1,TRBJ1-6,-,TGTGCCAGAAGCTGCCGGGACAGGGCTTCACCCCTCCACTTT,CARSCRDRASPLHF
14,TRBV3-1/TRBV3-2,TRBD1,TRBJ2-2,-,TGTGCCAGCCGGGACAGTACGAACACCGGGGAGCTGTTTTTT,CASRDSTNTGELFF
14,TRBV28,-,TRBJ1-6,-,TGTGCCAGCCGGGAGGTGGTGGGGAATTCACCCCTCCACTTT,CASREVVGNSPLHF
15,TRBV7-9,TRBD1,TRBJ2-5,-,TGTGCCAGCAGCTTAGCGCTTGACAGGGGAGAGACCCAGTACTTC,CASSLALDRGETQYF
15,TRBV3-1/TRBV3-2,-,TRBJ2-1,-,TGTGCCAGCACCCCAACCCGGGGACACTACAATGAGCAGTTCTTC,CASTPTRGHYNEQFF
13,TRBV5-1,-,TRBJ1-2,-,TGCGCCAGCAGCTTATCGGGGGGTTATGGCTACACCTTC,CASSLSGGYGYTF
14,TRBV30,-,TRBJ1-5,-,TGTGCCTGGAGTGTTTCAGGGGGCAATCAGCCCCAGCATTTT,CAWSVSGGNQPQHF
13,TRBV16,TRBD1,TRBJ2-1,-,TGTGCCAGCAGCCAATCTGAGGGACAGAAGCAGTTCTTC,CASSQSEGQKQFF
12,TRBV7-9,TRBD1,TRBJ1-1,-,TGTGCCAGCAGCTATGGACAGGCTGAAGCTTTCTTT,CASSYGQAEAFF
16,TRBV9,TRBD1,TRBJ1-4,-,TGTGCCAGCAGCCCCCTCGGGGCAGGGGGTAATGAAAAACTGTTTTTT,CASSPLGAGGNEKLFF
12,TRBV9,-,TRBJ2-3,-,TGTGCCAGCAGCGGCTTAGAAACTGCGCAGTATTTT,CASSGLETAQYF
16,TRBV19,TRBD1,TRBJ2-5,-,TGTGCCAGTAGTATATTTCCCGGGACAGGGCGGGAGACCCAGTACTTC,CASSIFPGTGRETQYF
13,TRBV2,-,TRBJ1-3,-,TGTGCCAGCCAGCAGGGAAACGGAAACACCATATATTTT,CASQQGNGNTIYF
14,TRBV18,TRBD1,TRBJ1-5,-,TGTGCCAGCTCCCCCACAGGGGGCGAACAGCCCCAGCATTTT,CASSPTGGEQPQHF
14,TRBV19,-,TRBJ2-4,-,TGTGCCAGTAAGGCGGGGATAGACAAAAACATTCAGTACTTC,CASKAGIDKNIQYF
14,TRBV2,-,TRBJ1-4,-,TGTGCCAGCAGTGAAGGGCAGAATAATGAAAAACTGTTTTTT,CASSEGQNNEKLFF
13,TRBV29-1,-,TRBJ2-1,-,TGCAGCGTAGTTGGCCAAATATACAATGAGCAGTTCTTC,CSVVGQIYNEQFF
16,TRBV3-1/TRBV3-2,-,TRBJ2-3,-,TGTGCCAGCAGCCAAGGGGAAGGGGGGGTCACAGATACGCAGTATTTT,CASSQGEGGVTDTQYF
15,TRBV6-1,-,TRBJ1-3,once,TGTGCCAGCAGTGAAAGCATGAGGTCTGGAAACACCATATATTTT,CASSESMRSGNTIYF
13,TRBV4-1,-,TRBJ2-1,-,TGCGCCAGCAGCCAAGAACATGGGAGGCAGGTCATCTTC,CASSQEHGRQVIF
15,TRBV9,-,TRBJ2-3,-,TGTGCCAGCAGCGACCGGACAGTAAGGGGAGATACGCAGTATTTT,CASSDRTVRGDTQYF
14,TRBV6-4,-,TRBJ1-1,-,TGTGCCAGCAGCCCGAGCCAGGGGAACACTGAAGCTTTCTTT,CASSPSQGNTEAFF
15,TRBV18,TRBD1,TRBJ1-5,-,TGTGCCAGCTCACCCGGGACAGGCCTATATCAGCCCCAGCATTTT,CASSPGTGLYQPQHF
15,TRBV9,-,TRBJ1-1,-,TGTGCCAGCAGCGTAGACGGTCAGGGGTACACTGAAGCTTTCTTT,CASSVDGQGYTEAFF
15,TRBV6-6,-,TRBJ1-2,-,TGTGCCAGCTCAGTGGGACAAGGGACCCACTATGGCTACACCTTC,CASSVGQGTHYGYTF